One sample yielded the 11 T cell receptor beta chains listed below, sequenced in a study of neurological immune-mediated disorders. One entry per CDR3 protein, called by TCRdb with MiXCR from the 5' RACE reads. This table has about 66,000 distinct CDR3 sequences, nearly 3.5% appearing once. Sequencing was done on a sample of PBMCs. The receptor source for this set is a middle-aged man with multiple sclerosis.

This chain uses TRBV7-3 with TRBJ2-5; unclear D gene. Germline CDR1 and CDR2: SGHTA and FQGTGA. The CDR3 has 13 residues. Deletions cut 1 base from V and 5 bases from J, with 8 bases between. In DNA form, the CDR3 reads TGTGCCAGCAGCTTAATAAAAGAGGAGACCCAGTACTTC. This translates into CASSLIKEETQYF. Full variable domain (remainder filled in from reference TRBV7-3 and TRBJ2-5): GAGVSQTPSNKVTEKGKYVELRCDPISGHTALYWYRQSLGQGPEFLIYFQGTGAADDSGLPNDRFFAVRPEGSVSTLKIQRTERGDSAVYLCASSLIKEETQYFGPGTRLLVL.

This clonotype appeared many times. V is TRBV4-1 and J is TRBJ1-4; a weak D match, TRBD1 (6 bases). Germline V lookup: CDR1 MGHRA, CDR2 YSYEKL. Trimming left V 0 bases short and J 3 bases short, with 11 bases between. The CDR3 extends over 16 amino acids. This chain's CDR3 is CASSQDWAGANEKLFF. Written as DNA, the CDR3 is TGCGCCAGCAGCCAAGATTGGGCAGGGGCTAATGAAAAACTGTTTTTT.

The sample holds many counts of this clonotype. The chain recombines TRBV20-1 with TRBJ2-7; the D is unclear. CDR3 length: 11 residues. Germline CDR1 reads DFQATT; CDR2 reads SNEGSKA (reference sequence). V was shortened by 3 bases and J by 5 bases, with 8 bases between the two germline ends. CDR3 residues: CSASVLDEQYF. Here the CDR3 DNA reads TGCAGTGCTAGTGTCTTGGACGAGCAGTACTTC.

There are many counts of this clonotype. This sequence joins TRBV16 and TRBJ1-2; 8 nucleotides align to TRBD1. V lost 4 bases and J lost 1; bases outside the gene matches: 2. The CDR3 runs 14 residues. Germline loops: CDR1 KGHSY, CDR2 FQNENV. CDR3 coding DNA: TGTGCCAGCAGCCGACAGGGGCATAACTATGGCTACACCTTC. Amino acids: CASSRQGHNYGYTF.

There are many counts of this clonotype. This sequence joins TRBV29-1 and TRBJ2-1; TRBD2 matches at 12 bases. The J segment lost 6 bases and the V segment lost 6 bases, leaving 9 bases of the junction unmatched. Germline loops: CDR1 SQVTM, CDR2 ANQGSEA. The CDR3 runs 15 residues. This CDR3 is CSVQLTSGGPNEQFF. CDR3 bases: TGCAGCGTGCAGCTGACTAGCGGGGGACCCAATGAGCAGTTCTTC.

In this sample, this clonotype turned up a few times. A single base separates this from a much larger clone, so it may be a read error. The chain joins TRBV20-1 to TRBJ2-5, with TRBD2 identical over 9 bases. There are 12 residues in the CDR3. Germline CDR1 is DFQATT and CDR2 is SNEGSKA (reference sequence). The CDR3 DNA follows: TGCAGTGTTAGCGGGAGTAGAGAGAACCAGTACTTC. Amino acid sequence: CSVSGSRENQYF.

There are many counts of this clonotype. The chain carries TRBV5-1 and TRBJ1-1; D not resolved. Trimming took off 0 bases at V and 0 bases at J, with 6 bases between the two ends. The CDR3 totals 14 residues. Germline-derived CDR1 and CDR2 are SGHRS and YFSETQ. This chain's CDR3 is CASSLDQLNTEAFF. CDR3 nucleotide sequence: TGCGCCAGCAGCTTGGATCAGTTGAACACTGAAGCTTTCTTT.

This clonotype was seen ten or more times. DNA of the CDR3: TGCGCCAGCACCTGGGGTCTAGCGGAAGGAGAGCAGTACTTC. It codes for CASTWGLAEGEQYF. The chain has TRBV5-1 and TRBJ2-7, with 7 bases that match TRBD2. Germline-derived CDR1 and CDR2 are SGHRS and YFSETQ. After removal of 6 bases from V and 7 bases from J, the junction contained 13 bases not matched to a gene. The CDR3 contains 14 residues.

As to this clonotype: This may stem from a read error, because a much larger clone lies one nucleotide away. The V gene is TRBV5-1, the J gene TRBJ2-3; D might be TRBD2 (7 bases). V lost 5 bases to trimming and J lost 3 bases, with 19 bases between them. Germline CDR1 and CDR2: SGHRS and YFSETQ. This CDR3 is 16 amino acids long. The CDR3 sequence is CASRASMGGPTDTQYF. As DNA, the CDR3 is TGCGCCAGCAGGGCCTCTATGGGGGGGCCGACAGATACGCAGTATTTT. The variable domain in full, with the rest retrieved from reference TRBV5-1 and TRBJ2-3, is KAGVTQTPRYLIKTRGQQVTLSCSPISGHRSVSWYQQTPGQGLQFLFEYFSETQRNKGNFPGRFSGRQFSNSRSEMNVSTLELGDSALYLCASRASMGGPTDTQYFGPGTRLTVL.

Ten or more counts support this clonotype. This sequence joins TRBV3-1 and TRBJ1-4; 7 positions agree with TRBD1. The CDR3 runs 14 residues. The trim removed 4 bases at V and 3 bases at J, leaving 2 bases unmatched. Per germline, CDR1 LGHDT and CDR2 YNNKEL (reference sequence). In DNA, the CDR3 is TGTGCCAGCAGCCCCGGGACAGCTAATGAAAAACTGTTTTTT. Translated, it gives CASSPGTANEKLFF.

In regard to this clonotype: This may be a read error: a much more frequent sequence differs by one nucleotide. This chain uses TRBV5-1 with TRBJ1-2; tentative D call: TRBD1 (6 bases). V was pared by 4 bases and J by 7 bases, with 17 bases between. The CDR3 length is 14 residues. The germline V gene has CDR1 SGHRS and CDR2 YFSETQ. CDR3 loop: CASSPDTGYGGYTF. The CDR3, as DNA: TGCGCCAGCAGCCCGGACACAGGGTATGGTGGCTACACCTTC.